This T cell receptor beta chain stems from a study of neurological immune-mediated disorders. Overall study context: Multiple sclerosis patients numbered some 35, of whom about 31 were relapsing-remitting and 3 secondary progressive.

This clonotype was detected many times. TCRdb used MiXCR to reprocess the 5' RACE reads, holding one entry per CDR3 protein. The sample lists 40,000 to 55,000 distinct CDR3 sequences, around 3.3% occurring once. CDR3 length: 13 residues. From germline, CDR1 is SGHRS and CDR2 YFSETQ. V lost 5 bases and J 5 bases, leaving 8 bases between the germline ends. The rearrangement uses TRBV5-1 and TRBJ1-6; D may be TRBD1 (5 bases). Sequenced sample: PBMCs. The sequence was collected from a woman aged 45 to 65 with multiple sclerosis. For the CDR3, the DNA is TGCGCCAGCAGACAGGATAATAATTCACCCCTCCACTTT. Residues: CASRQDNNSPLHF.